A selection of T cell receptor beta chains follows, all from one sample in a study of blood T cell repertoires in COVID-19. Method: immunoSEQ multiplex PCR; TCRdb's copy keeps in-frame clones and lacks some. Found here are about 170,000 clones, roughly nine tenths of them singletons; the top ten hold around 7%. Specimen: PBMCs or T cells enriched from blood (not recorded which). Every receptor here comes from a woman aged 50 to 65 who had recovered from COVID-19. The CDR3 runs from the conserved cysteine through the conserved F or W. D genes are given only for firm matches. Not every row has a clone size; where given, it reads once, few, many or a size class.

j_gene: TRBJ2-7
d_gene: NA
abundance: NA
v_gene: TRBV2
CDR3aa: CASRITYEQYF
CDR3nt: TGTGCCAGCAGAATTACCTACGAGCAGTACTTC

j_gene: TRBJ2-2
d_gene: TRBD2
abundance: NA
v_gene: TRBV7-7
CDR3aa: CASSRGWSGRVGNTGELFF
CDR3nt: TGTGCTAGCAGCCGAGGGTGGAGCGGGAGAGTGGGGAACACCGGGGAGCTGTTTTTT

j_gene: TRBJ2-2
d_gene: TRBD1
abundance: NA
v_gene: TRBV24-1
CDR3aa: CATSDPTGGIVGTGELFF
CDR3nt: TGTGCCACCAGTGATCCGACAGGGGGCATTGTTGGCACCGGGGAGCTGTTTTTT

j_gene: TRBJ2-7
d_gene: NA
abundance: few
v_gene: TRBV2
CDR3aa: CASSVGRGYEQYF
CDR3nt: TGTGCCAGCAGTGTGGGCAGGGGCTACGAGCAGTACTTC

j_gene: TRBJ2-1
d_gene: TRBD2
abundance: NA
v_gene: TRBV5-1
CDR3aa: CASSELGGTSSNEQFF
CDR3nt: TGCGCCAGCAGCGAACTTGGTGGGACTAGTTCCAATGAGCAGTTCTTC

j_gene: TRBJ2-3
d_gene: TRBD2
abundance: NA
v_gene: TRBV7-2
CDR3aa: CASSLGLGTSGRSGTQYF
CDR3nt: TGTGCCAGCAGCTTAGGCCTCGGGACTAGCGGGAGGAGTGGTACGCAGTATTTT

j_gene: TRBJ2-7
d_gene: TRBD2
abundance: NA
v_gene: TRBV7-6
CDR3aa: CASSLDGTSPYEQYF
CDR3nt: TGTGCCAGCAGCTTAGACGGGACTAGTCCCTACGAGCAGTACTTC

j_gene: TRBJ2-4
d_gene: TRBD1
abundance: NA
v_gene: TRBV28
CDR3aa: CASSLTGQGLAKNIQYF
CDR3nt: TGTGCCAGCAGTTTAACTGGACAGGGACTAGCCAAAAACATTCAGTACTTC

j_gene: TRBJ1-2
d_gene: NA
abundance: NA
v_gene: TRBV28
CDR3aa: CASSRDSSHYGYTF
CDR3nt: TGTGCCAGCAGCCGTGACAGTTCCCACTATGGCTACACCTTC

j_gene: TRBJ2-1
d_gene: TRBD2
abundance: NA
v_gene: TRBV4-1
CDR3aa: CASSQVVAGAYNEQFF
CDR3nt: TGCGCCAGCAGCCAAGTCGTAGCGGGAGCTTACAATGAGCAGTTCTTC

j_gene: TRBJ2-2
d_gene: NA
abundance: NA
v_gene: TRBV2
CDR3aa: CASPPAEDTGELFF
CDR3nt: TGTGCCAGCCCCCCAGCGGAGGACACCGGGGAGCTGTTTTTT

j_gene: TRBJ1-2
d_gene: NA
abundance: NA
v_gene: TRBV6-5
CDR3aa: CASSYRSGDGYTF
CDR3nt: TGTGCCAGCAGTTATAGGTCGGGGGATGGCTACACCTTC

j_gene: TRBJ1-2
d_gene: NA
abundance: NA
v_gene: TRBV30
CDR3aa: CAWSGDKYYGYTF
CDR3nt: TGTGCCTGGAGTGGGGACAAGTACTATGGCTACACCTTC

j_gene: TRBJ1-3
d_gene: NA
abundance: once
v_gene: TRBV27
CDR3aa: CASSRAGRSGNTIYF
CDR3nt: TGTGCCAGCAGCCGGGCAGGGCGCTCTGGAAACACCATATATTTT

j_gene: TRBJ2-2
d_gene: TRBD2
abundance: few
v_gene: TRBV4-1
CDR3aa: CASSRDPIRLAGDTGELFF
CDR3nt: TGCGCCAGCAGCCGAGACCCGATCCGACTAGCGGGAGACACCGGGGAGCTGTTTTTT

j_gene: TRBJ2-7
d_gene: NA
abundance: once
v_gene: TRBV28
CDR3aa: CASSSGSAYEQYF
CDR3nt: TGTGCCAGCAGTTCGGGTTCAGCCTACGAGCAGTACTTC

j_gene: TRBJ1-1
d_gene: NA
abundance: NA
v_gene: TRBV7-2
CDR3aa: CASRQELNTEAFF
CDR3nt: TGTGCCAGCAGACAGGAGTTGAACACTGAAGCTTTCTTT

j_gene: TRBJ2-7
d_gene: NA
abundance: NA
v_gene: TRBV18
CDR3aa: CASSRGPGVISYEQYF
CDR3nt: TGTGCCAGCTCACGGGGGCCAGGAGTCATCTCCTACGAGCAGTACTTC

j_gene: TRBJ1-5
d_gene: NA
abundance: NA
v_gene: TRBV24-1
CDR3aa: CATSEGGSQPQHF
CDR3nt: TGTGCCACCAGTGAAGGAGGTAGTCAGCCCCAGCATTTT

j_gene: TRBJ1-2
d_gene: NA
abundance: NA
v_gene: TRBV7-9
CDR3aa: CASSLASPGASGYTF
CDR3nt: TGTGCCAGCAGCTTAGCATCCCCAGGGGCGTCGGGCTACACCTTC

j_gene: TRBJ2-1
d_gene: TRBD2
abundance: NA
v_gene: TRBV7-3
CDR3aa: CASSRTGGGLDEQFF
CDR3nt: TGTGCCAGCAGCCGAACGGGGGGAGGTTTGGATGAGCAGTTCTTC

j_gene: TRBJ2-6
d_gene: NA
abundance: NA
v_gene: TRBV21-1
CDR3aa: CASSSNVLLGGPKSSGANVLTF
CDR3nt: TGTGCCAGCAGCTCAAATGTACTTTTAGGGGGACCAAAAAGCTCTGGGGCCAACGTCCTGACTTTC

j_gene: TRBJ1-6
d_gene: TRBD1
abundance: NA
v_gene: TRBV9
CDR3aa: CASSVPRQGFNSPLHF
CDR3nt: TGTGCCAGCAGCGTACCCAGACAGGGATTTAATTCACCCCTCCACTTT

j_gene: TRBJ2-1
d_gene: NA
abundance: NA
v_gene: TRBV19
CDR3aa: CASSIGSQRRTAYNEQFF
CDR3nt: TGTGCCAGTAGTATTGGGTCCCAGCGGCGAACCGCATACAATGAGCAGTTCTTC

j_gene: TRBJ2-7
d_gene: NA
abundance: once
v_gene: TRBV24-1
CDR3aa: CATSDPRTRTYEQYF
CDR3nt: TGTGCCACCAGTGATCCACGGACACGGACCTACGAGCAGTACTTC

j_gene: TRBJ2-1
d_gene: NA
abundance: NA
v_gene: TRBV30
CDR3aa: CAWSGGSSYNEQFF
CDR3nt: TGTGCCTGGAGTGGCGGCAGCTCCTACAATGAGCAGTTCTTC

j_gene: TRBJ2-1
d_gene: TRBD1
abundance: NA
v_gene: TRBV5-1
CDR3aa: CASSLKGAVDEQFF
CDR3nt: TGCGCCAGCAGCTTGAAGGGGGCGGTCGATGAGCAGTTCTTC

j_gene: TRBJ2-5
d_gene: TRBD1
abundance: once
v_gene: TRBV9
CDR3aa: CASSVALTGGQETQYF
CDR3nt: TGTGCCAGCAGCGTAGCGCTGACAGGGGGTCAAGAGACCCAGTACTTC

j_gene: TRBJ1-2
d_gene: NA
abundance: once
v_gene: TRBV12-3/TRBV12-4
CDR3aa: CASSSNTGYGYTF
CDR3nt: TGTGCCAGCAGTTCTAATACAGGGTATGGCTACACCTTC

j_gene: TRBJ1-5
d_gene: NA
abundance: NA
v_gene: TRBV2
CDR3aa: CASTVTVSNQPQHF
CDR3nt: TGTGCCAGCACGGTGACAGTTAGCAATCAGCCCCAGCATTTT

j_gene: TRBJ2-1
d_gene: NA
abundance: NA
v_gene: TRBV2
CDR3aa: CASRPSVGVRGNEQFF
CDR3nt: TGTGCCAGCAGACCCTCGGTGGGAGTGCGGGGCAATGAGCAGTTCTTC

j_gene: TRBJ1-5
d_gene: NA
abundance: once
v_gene: TRBV19
CDR3aa: CASKGLQGGYSNQPQHF
CDR3nt: TGTGCCAGTAAGGGCCTACAGGGTGGGTATAGCAATCAGCCCCAGCATTTT

j_gene: TRBJ1-1
d_gene: TRBD1
abundance: NA
v_gene: TRBV29-1
CDR3aa: CSVEGGQRINTEAFF
CDR3nt: TGCAGCGTTGAGGGGGGACAGAGGATAAACACTGAAGCTTTCTTT

j_gene: TRBJ2-7
d_gene: TRBD2
abundance: NA
v_gene: TRBV27
CDR3aa: CASRLGHGRAHEQYF
CDR3nt: TGTGCCAGCAGATTAGGGCACGGGAGGGCCCACGAGCAGTACTTC

j_gene: TRBJ1-1
d_gene: NA
abundance: once
v_gene: TRBV27
CDR3aa: CASSLGVMNTEAFF
CDR3nt: TGTGCCAGCAGTTTGGGAGTCATGAACACTGAAGCTTTCTTT

j_gene: TRBJ2-5
d_gene: NA
abundance: once
v_gene: TRBV7-2
CDR3aa: CASSLEFGHLQETQYF
CDR3nt: TGTGCCAGCAGCTTAGAGTTTGGGCATCTCCAAGAGACCCAGTACTTC

j_gene: TRBJ2-2
d_gene: TRBD1
abundance: NA
v_gene: TRBV29-1
CDR3aa: CSAHRGRANTGELFF
CDR3nt: TGCAGCGCCCACAGGGGGCGGGCGAACACCGGGGAGCTGTTTTTT